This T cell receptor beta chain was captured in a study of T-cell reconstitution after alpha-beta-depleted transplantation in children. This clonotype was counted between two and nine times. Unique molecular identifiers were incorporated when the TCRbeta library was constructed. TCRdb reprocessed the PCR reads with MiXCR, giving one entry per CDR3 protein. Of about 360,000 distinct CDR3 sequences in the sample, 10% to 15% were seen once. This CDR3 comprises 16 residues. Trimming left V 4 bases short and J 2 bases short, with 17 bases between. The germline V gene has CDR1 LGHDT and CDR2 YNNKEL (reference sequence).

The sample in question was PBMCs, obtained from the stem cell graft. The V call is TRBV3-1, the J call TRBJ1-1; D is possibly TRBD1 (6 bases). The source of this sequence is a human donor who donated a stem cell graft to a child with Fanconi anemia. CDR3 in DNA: TGTGCCAGCAGCCCCCCAGGGGAAGAGGGTAACACTGAAGCTTTCTTT. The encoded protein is CASSPPGEEGNTEAFF. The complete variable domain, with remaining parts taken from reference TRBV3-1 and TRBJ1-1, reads DTAVSQTPKYLVTQMGNDKSIKCEQNLGHDTMYWYKQDSKKFLKIMFSYNNKELIINETVPNRFSPKSPDKAHLNLHINSLELGDSAVYFCASSPPGEEGNTEAFFGQGTRLTVV.